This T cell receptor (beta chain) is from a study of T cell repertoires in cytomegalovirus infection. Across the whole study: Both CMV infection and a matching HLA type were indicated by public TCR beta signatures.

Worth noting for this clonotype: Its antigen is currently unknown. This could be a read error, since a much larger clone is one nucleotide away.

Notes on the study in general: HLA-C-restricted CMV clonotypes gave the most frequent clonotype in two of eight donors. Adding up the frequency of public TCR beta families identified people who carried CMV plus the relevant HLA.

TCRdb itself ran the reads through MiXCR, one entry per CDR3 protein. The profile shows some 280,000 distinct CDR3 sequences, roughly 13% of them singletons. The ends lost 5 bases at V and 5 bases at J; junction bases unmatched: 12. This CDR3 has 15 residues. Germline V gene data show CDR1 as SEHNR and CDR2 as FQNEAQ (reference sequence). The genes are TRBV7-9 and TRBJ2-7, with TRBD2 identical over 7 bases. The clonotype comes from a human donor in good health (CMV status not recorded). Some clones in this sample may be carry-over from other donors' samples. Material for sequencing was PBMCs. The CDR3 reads CASSTNSGPLHEQYF. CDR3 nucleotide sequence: TGTGCCAGCAGCACCAATAGCGGGCCCCTCCACGAGCAGTACTTC.